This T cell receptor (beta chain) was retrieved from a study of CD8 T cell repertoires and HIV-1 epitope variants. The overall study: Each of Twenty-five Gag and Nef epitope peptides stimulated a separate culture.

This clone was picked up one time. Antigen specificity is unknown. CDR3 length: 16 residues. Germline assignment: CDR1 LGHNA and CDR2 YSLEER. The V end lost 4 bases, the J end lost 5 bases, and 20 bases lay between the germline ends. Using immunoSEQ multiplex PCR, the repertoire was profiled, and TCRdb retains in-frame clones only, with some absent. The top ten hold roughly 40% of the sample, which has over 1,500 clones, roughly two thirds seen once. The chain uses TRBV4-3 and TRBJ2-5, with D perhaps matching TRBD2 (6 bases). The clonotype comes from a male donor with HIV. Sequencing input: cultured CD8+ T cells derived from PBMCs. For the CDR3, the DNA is TGCGCCAGCAGCCTTAAGGAGGGACTCCTAGGGGAGACCCAGTACTTC. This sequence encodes CASSLKEGLLGETQYF.